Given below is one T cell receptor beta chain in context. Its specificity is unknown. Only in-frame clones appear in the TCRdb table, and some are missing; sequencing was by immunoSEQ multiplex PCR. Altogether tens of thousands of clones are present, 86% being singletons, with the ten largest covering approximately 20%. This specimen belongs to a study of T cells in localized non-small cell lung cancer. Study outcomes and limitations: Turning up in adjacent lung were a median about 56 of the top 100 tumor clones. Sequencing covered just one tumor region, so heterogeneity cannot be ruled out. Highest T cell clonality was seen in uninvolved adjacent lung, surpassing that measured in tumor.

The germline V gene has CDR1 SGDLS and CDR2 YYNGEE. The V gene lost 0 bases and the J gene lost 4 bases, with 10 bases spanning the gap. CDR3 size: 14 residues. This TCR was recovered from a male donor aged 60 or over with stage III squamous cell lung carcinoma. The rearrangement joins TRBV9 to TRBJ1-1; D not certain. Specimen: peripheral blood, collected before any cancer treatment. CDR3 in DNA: TGTGCCAGCAGCGTAGAATCGGGGAGCACTGAAGCTTTCTTT. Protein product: CASSVESGSTEAFF.